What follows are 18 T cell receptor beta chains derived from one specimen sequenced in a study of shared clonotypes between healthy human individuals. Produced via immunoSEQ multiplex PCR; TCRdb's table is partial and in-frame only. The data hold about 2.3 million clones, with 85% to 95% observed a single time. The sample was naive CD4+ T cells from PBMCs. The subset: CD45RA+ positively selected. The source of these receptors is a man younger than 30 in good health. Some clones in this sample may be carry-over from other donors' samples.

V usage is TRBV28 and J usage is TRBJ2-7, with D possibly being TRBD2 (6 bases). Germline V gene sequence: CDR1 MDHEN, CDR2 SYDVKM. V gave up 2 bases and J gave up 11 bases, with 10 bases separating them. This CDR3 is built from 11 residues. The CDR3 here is CASSLRETEYF. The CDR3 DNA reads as TGTGCCAGCAGTTTACGGGAGACGGAGTACTTC. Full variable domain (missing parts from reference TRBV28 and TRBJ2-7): DVKVTQSSRYLVKRTGEKVFLECVQDMDHENMFWYRQDPGLGLRLIYFSYDVKMKEKGDIPEGYSVSREKKERFSLILESASTNQTSMYLCASSLRETEYFGPGTRLTVT.

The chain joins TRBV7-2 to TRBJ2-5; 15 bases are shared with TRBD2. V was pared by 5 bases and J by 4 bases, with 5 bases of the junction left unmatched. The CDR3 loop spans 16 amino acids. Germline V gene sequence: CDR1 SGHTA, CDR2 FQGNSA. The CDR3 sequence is CASSPWGLAGGETQYF. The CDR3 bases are TGTGCCAGCAGCCCATGGGGACTAGCGGGAGGAGAGACCCAGTACTTC. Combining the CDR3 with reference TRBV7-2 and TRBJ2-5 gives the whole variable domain GAGVSQSPSNKVTEKGKDVELRCDPISGHTALYWYRQSLGQGLEFLIYFQGNSAPDKSGLPSDRFSAERTGGSVSTLTIQRTQQEDSAVYLCASSPWGLAGGETQYFGPGTRLLVL.

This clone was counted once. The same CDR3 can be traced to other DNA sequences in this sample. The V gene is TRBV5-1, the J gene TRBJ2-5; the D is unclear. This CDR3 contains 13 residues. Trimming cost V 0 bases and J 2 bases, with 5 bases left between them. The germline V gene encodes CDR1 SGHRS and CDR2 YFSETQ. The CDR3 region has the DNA TGCGCCAGCAGCTTGGCCCCACAAGAGACCCAGTACTTC. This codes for CASSLAPQETQYF. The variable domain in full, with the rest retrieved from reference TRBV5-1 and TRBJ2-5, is KAGVTQTPRYLIKTRGQQVTLSCSPISGHRSVSWYQQTPGQGLQFLFEYFSETQRNKGNFPGRFSGRQFSNSRSEMNVSTLELGDSALYLCASSLAPQETQYFGPGTRLLVL.

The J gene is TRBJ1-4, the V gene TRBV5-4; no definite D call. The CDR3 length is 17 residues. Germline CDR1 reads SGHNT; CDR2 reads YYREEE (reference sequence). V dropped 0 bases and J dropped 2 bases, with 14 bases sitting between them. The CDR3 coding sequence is TGTGCCAGCAGCTTGGGTCCTTTAAAAGGGACTAATGAAAAACTGTTTTTT. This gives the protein CASSLGPLKGTNEKLFF.

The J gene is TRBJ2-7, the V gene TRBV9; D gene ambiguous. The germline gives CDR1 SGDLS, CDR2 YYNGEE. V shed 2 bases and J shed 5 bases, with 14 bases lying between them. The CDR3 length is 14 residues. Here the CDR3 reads CASSVGRSTNEQYF. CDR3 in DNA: TGTGCCAGCAGCGTGGGTCGTAGCACGAACGAGCAGTACTTC.

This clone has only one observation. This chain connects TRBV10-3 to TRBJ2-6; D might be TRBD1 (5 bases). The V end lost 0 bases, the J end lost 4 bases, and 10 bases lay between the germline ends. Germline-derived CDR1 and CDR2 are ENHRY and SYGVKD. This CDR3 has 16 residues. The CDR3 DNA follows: TGTGCCATCAGTGAGTCGAACAGGCCCGGGGCCAACGTCCTGACTTTC. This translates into CAISESNRPGANVLTF.

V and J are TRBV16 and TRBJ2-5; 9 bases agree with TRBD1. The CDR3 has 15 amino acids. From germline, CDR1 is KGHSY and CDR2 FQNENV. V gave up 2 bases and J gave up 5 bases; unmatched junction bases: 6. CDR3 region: CASSQKRDRVETQYF. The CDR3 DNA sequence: TGTGCCAGCAGCCAAAAGCGGGACAGGGTGGAGACCCAGTACTTC. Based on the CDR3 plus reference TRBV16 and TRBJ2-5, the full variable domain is GEEVAQTPKHLVRGEGQKAKLYCAPIKGHSYVFWYQQVLKNEFKFLISFQNENVFDETGMPKERFSAKCLPNSPCSLEIQATKLEDSAVYFCASSQKRDRVETQYFGPGTRLLVL.

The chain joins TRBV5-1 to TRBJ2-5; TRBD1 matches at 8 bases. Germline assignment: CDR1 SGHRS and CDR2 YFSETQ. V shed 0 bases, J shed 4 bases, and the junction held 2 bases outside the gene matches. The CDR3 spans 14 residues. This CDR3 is CASSLETGAETQYF. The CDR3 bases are TGCGCCAGCAGCTTGGAGACAGGGGCAGAGACCCAGTACTTC.

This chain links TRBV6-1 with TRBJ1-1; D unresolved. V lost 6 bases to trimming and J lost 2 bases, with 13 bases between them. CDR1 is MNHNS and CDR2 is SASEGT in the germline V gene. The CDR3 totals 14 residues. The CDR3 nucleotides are TGTGCCAGCAGGGAACCGGTCTTTAACACTGAAGCTTTCTTT. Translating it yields CASREPVFNTEAFF.

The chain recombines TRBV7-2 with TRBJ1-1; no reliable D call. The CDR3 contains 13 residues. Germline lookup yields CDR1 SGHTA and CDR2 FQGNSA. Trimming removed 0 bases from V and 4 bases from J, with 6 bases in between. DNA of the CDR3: TGTGCCAGCAGCTTAGCTACGGGCACTGAAGCTTTCTTT. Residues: CASSLATGTEAFF.

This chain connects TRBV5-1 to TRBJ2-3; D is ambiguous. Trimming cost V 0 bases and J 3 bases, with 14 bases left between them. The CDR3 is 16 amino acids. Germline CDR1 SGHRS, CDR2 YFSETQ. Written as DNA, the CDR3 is TGCGCCAGCAGCTTGGGGTTAGCAAGATGGACAGATACGCAGTATTTT. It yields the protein CASSLGLARWTDTQYF.

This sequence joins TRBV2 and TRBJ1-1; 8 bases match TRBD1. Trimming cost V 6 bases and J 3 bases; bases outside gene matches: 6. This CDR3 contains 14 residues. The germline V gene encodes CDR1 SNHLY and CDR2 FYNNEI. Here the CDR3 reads CASRTGVSDTEAFF. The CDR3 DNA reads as TGTGCCAGCAGGACAGGGGTGTCGGACACTGAAGCTTTCTTT.

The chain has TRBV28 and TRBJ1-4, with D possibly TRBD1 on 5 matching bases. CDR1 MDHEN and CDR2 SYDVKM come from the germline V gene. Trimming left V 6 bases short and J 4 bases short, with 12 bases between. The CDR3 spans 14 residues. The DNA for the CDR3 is TGTGCCAGCAGATTCAGGGAGTATAATGAAAAACTGTTTTTT. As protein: CASRFREYNEKLFF.

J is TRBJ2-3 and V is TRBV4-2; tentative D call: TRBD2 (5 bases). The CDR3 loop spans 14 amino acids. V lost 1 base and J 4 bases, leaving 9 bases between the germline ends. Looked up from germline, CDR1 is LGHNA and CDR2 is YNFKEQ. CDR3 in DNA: TGTGCCAGCAGCCAAGGGCTAGCTTCAGATACGCAGTATTTT. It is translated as CASSQGLASDTQYF.

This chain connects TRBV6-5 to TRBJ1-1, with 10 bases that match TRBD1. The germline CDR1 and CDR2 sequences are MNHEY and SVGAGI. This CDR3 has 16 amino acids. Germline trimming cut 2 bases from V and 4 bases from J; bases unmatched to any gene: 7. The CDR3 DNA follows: TGTGCCAGCAGTTACACCGGGGGACAGGGGTTCACTGAAGCTTTCTTT. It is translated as CASSYTGGQGFTEAFF.

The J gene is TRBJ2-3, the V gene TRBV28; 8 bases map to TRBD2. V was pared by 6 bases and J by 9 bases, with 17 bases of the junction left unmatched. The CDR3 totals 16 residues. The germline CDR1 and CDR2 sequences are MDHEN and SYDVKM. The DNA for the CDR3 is TGTGCCAGCAGCCCCCTCCGGCAGGCCAAGCGGGGGACGCAGTATTTT. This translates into CASSPLRQAKRGTQYF.

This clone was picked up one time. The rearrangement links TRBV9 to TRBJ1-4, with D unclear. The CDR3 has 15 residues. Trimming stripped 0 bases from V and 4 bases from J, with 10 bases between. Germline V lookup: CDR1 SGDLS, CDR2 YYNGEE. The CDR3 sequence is CASSVAVGINEKLFF. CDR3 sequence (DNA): TGTGCCAGCAGCGTAGCTGTGGGGATTAATGAAAAACTGTTTTTT.

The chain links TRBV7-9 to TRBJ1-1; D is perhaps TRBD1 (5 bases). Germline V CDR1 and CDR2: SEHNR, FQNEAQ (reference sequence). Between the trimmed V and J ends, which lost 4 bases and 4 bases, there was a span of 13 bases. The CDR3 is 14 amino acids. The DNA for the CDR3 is TGTGCCAGCAGCTGGGGGAATGAGGGCACTGAAGCTTTCTTT. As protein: CASSWGNEGTEAFF.